This TCR beta chain appears in the sequencing data of a study of tumor and adjacent non-tumor tissue in lung cancer. About the study: Patients were aged about 30 to 76, roughly 9 men and about five women, stage I to III.

From germline, CDR1 is SGHRS and CDR2 YFSETQ. The ends were cut back, 0 bases at V and 6 bases at J, with 12 bases in the middle. The CDR3 is made up of 15 amino acids. No cell sorting was done before RNA was extracted from the tissue. More than 3 cm separated this lung sample from the edge of the tumor. TCRbeta libraries were built with three rounds of nested PCR, modified from ARM-PCR. One entry per CDR3 protein, called by TCRdb with MiXCR from the multiplex PCR reads. The data show fewer than 45,000 distinct CDR3 sequences, roughly 60% seen once. Study conclusions and caveats: In normal lung, the top 100 clones were significantly more dominant than in tumor. TCR diversity was significantly greater in tumor than normal lung tissue.

About this clonotype itself: Antigen specificity is unknown. This could be a read error, since a much larger clone is one nucleotide away.

This TCR came from a woman in her thirties or forties with non-small cell lung cancer. The V and J genes are TRBV5-1 and TRBJ2-2; D is undetermined. Sequenced input: distant non-tumor lung tissue. CDR3 protein: CASSLEGIVAGELFF. The CDR3 DNA follows: TGCGCCAGCAGCTTGGAAGGGATCGTTGCCGGGGAGCTGTTTTTT.